A single sample is the source of the 12 T cell receptor beta chains below, sequenced in a study of T-cell reconstitution after alpha-beta-depleted transplantation in children (dated by TCRdb to about 2016). Library preparation employed PCR. This sample was sequenced with an Illumina HiSeq 2500. TCR library preparation used molecular barcoding, with unique molecular identifiers applied to normalize quantification of the TCRbeta repertoire. TCRdb applied fastp at Q25 and MiXCR to the public reads, then kept only in-frame beta chains. All rows with the same CDR3 protein become a single entry with the most common DNA and genes. The sample data list roughly 100,000 distinct CDR3 sequences, and approximately 9.2% of these were observed just once. In total, the top ten clones hold roughly 6.9% of the sample. Sequencing used PBMCs from the stem cell graft donor, obtained from the stem cell graft. These receptors came from a human donor who donated a stem cell graft to a child with congenital amegakaryocytic thrombocytopenia.

This clonotype was seen at least ten times. The V call is TRBV19, the J call TRBJ1-4, with D maybe TRBD1 (5 bases). Trimming removed 6 bases from V and 3 bases from J, with 14 bases in between. The CDR3 spans 15 residues. The V gene's germline CDR1 is LNHDA and CDR2 SQIVND (reference sequence). The CDR3 DNA is TGTGCCAGTAGAGCAGGGTTTAACTCTAATGAAAAACTGTTTTTT. Its translation is CASRAGFNSNEKLFF.

This clonotype was seen repeatedly, ten times or more. CDR3 sequence (DNA): TGTGCCAGCAGCCCGAGACAGAACACTGAAGCTTTCTTT. As protein: CASSPRQNTEAFF. The chain joins TRBV7-6 to TRBJ1-1; D uncertain. CDR1 and CDR2 (germline): SGHVS, FNYEAQ. V was pared by 5 bases and J by 1 base, with 8 bases between. The CDR3 covers 13 residues. The full variable domain, in which reference TRBV7-6 and TRBJ1-1 provide the parts outside the CDR3, is GAGVSQSPRYKVTKRGQDVALRCDPISGHVSLYWYRQALGQGPEFLTYFNYEAQQDKSGLPNDRFSAERPEGSISTLTIQRTEQRDSAMYRCASSPRQNTEAFFGQGTRLTVV.

This clonotype has at least ten counts. V and J are TRBV6-5 and TRBJ1-4, with D possibly matching TRBD1 (5 bases). Germline CDR1 MNHEY, CDR2 SVGAGI. V was shortened by 0 bases and J by 6 bases, with 11 bases between the two germline ends. The CDR3 runs 15 residues. The CDR3 spells CASSYSSGIDEKLFF. The DNA of the CDR3 is TGTGCCAGCAGTTACTCTTCAGGGATAGATGAAAAACTGTTTTTT.

This clonotype showed up many times. This chain connects TRBV5-1 to TRBJ2-1; D unclear. Per the germline V gene, CDR1 is SGHRS and CDR2 is YFSETQ. The CDR3 is 15 amino acids. Trimming took off 0 bases at V and 2 bases at J, with 9 bases between the two ends. The CDR3 DNA reads TGCGCCAGCAGCTTGGAACTTACAACCTACAATGAGCAGTTCTTC. Its protein product is CASSLELTTYNEQFF.

With respect to this clonotype: One end of the junction does not line up with germline, which may come from a read error. The chain is built from TRBV12-3 or TRBV12-4 and TRBJ2-6, with TRBD1 as a possible D gene (5 bases). The CDR3 is 16 amino acids. In nucleotides, the CDR3 is TGTGCCAGCAGTACCTACGGAGCCTCTGGGGCCAACGGCCTGACTTTC. Protein sequence: CASSTYGASGANGLTF.

The sample holds many counts of this clonotype. This chain joins TRBV7-9 and TRBJ1-6, with 9 bases that match TRBD1. The CDR3 extends over 15 amino acids. Looked up from germline, CDR1 is SEHNR and CDR2 is FQNEAQ (reference sequence). Losses at the gene ends were 3 bases for V and 8 bases for J; bases not matched to a gene: 5. This chain's CDR3 is CASSLRQGVDSPLHF. The CDR3 DNA is TGTGCCAGCAGCTTGAGACAGGGGGTTGATTCACCCCTCCACTTT. Full variable domain (remainder filled in from reference TRBV7-9 and TRBJ1-6): DTGVSQNPRHKITKRGQNVTFRCDPISEHNRLYWYRQTLGQGPEFLTYFQNEAQLEKSRLLSDRFSAERPKGSFSTLEIQRTEQGDSAMYLCASSLRQGVDSPLHFGNGTRLTVT.

There are many counts of this clonotype. This chain joins TRBV5-1 and TRBJ1-1, with TRBD1 matching 8 bases. The CDR3 runs 14 residues. Germline V CDR1 and CDR2: SGHRS, YFSETQ. J gave up 5 bases and V 4 bases, and 7 bases lay outside the gene matches. CDR3 loop: CASSLMGQETEAFF. The CDR3 coding sequence is TGCGCCAGCAGCCTGATGGGACAGGAGACTGAAGCTTTCTTT. Looking up the rest from reference TRBV5-1 and TRBJ1-1 gives the full variable domain: KAGVTQTPRYLIKTRGQQVTLSCSPISGHRSVSWYQQTPGQGLQFLFEYFSETQRNKGNFPGRFSGRQFSNSRSEMNVSTLELGDSALYLCASSLMGQETEAFFGQGTRLTVV.

This clonotype showed up many times. The chain joins TRBV5-6 to TRBJ2-7; a possible D gene is TRBD1 (5 bases). Germline V gene lookup returns CDR1 SGHDT and CDR2 YYEEEE. The CDR3 contains 16 residues. V was clipped by 6 bases and J by 2 bases, with 21 bases between them. The CDR3: CASTLGPGQITYEQYF. The CDR3 DNA is TGTGCCAGCACCCTAGGACCCGGACAAATAACCTACGAGCAGTACTTC.

This clonotype was seen at least ten times. The chain recombines TRBV12-3 or TRBV12-4 with TRBJ1-5; D is ambiguous. V was trimmed by 6 bases and J by 4 bases, leaving 10 bases between them. CDR3 length: 13 residues. CDR3 DNA sequence: TGTGCCAGCAGGGGCTTGGTGAATCAGCCCCAGCATTTT. Protein product: CASRGLVNQPQHF.

Within the sample, this clonotype is medium-sized. The chain joins TRBV5-1 to TRBJ1-5; tentatively, D is TRBD1 (5 bases). V was clipped by 0 bases and J by 0 bases, with 7 bases between them. Per the germline V gene, CDR1 is SGHRS and CDR2 is YFSETQ. The CDR3 extends over 15 amino acids. In nucleotides, the CDR3 is TGCGCCAGCAGCTTGGCAGGGAATAGCAATCAGCCCCAGCATTTT. Its translation is CASSLAGNSNQPQHF.

Many counts were recorded for this clonotype. The chain couples TRBV20-1 to TRBJ2-5; TRBD1 matches at 8 bases. Germline assignment: CDR1 DFQATT and CDR2 SNEGSKA (reference sequence). CDR3 size: 15 residues. V lost 1 base and J lost 4; bases outside the gene matches: 8. CDR3 sequence (DNA): TGCAGTGCTAGAGCTCCGGACAGGGCGGGAGAGACCCAGTACTTC. It encodes CSARAPDRAGETQYF.

This clonotype was observed at least ten times. The chain is built from TRBV20-1 and TRBJ2-7; 11 nucleotides agree with TRBD2. Trimming at V came to 6 bases and at J to 1 base, leaving 2 bases not matched to a gene. Germline V gives CDR1 DFQATT, CDR2 SNEGSKA (reference sequence). CDR3 length equals 13 residues. The CDR3 bases are TGCAGTGCCCGACTAGCGGGGTCCTACGAGCAGTACTTC. The encoded protein is CSARLAGSYEQYF.